The table lists the clone carrying this T cell receptor (beta chain) with many counts. The antigen remains unidentified. The source of the sample is a study of regulatory T cells in long-lasting Graves disease. Study-wide results and limits: Patients with persistent disease shared 2,500 or so public clonotypes, outpacing the roughly 970 shared by new patients. Persistent Graves' patients possessed reduced TCR diversity relative to recently diagnosed ones.

Libraries of TCR beta came from iRepertoire HTBI primers plus Arm-PCR of CDR3 regions. TCRdb processed the multiplex PCR reads anew with MiXCR; each CDR3 protein has one entry. The table has approximately 470,000 distinct CDR3 sequences, roughly 15% seen once. Time point of the sample: newly diagnosed GD, antithyroid drugs for less than 3 months. The TCR library was made from RNA extracted from PBMCs. The same data also went into a second study, on T cells in Graves' hyperthyroidism and ophthalmopathy. This second report adds: Clinical symptoms, serum thyroxine, TRAb, thyroid ultrasound and orbital computed tomography established diagnosis.

Here the sequenced sample was peripheral blood mononuclear cells (PBMCs), taken at new diagnosis, from a patient treated with antithyroid drugs. This receptor was identified in a man aged 40-50 years with Graves disease.

The CDR3 coding sequence is TGCGCCAGCAGCTTGTTAGGTTTGGACACCTTCACAGATACGCAGTATTTT. It specifies CASSLLGLDTFTDTQYF. The chain combines TRBV5-1 with TRBJ2-3; D possibly corresponds to TRBD1 (5 bases). Trimming removed 1 base at V and 2 bases at J, with 17 bases between. CDR3 length: 17 amino acids. Germline V gene data show CDR1 as SGHRS and CDR2 as YFSETQ.